This T cell receptor beta chain was obtained from a study of human T cells and chemical hapten exposure. Study-wide findings and caveats: Positively correlated with patch test score were the counts of PT1 expanded TCRs. TCRs whose frequency exceeded 1 in 1000 remained the same following DPC sensitization.

This clonotype was seen repeatedly, ten times or more. Its antigen is undetermined. Time point here: pre-sensitization, week 0. Treatment specified: therapeutic diphenylcyclopropenone sensitization with weekly scalp DPC. The library attached unique molecular identifiers to individual cDNA molecules. TCRdb reprocessed the RACE reads via MiXCR and lists one record per CDR3 protein. The table shows around 300,000 distinct CDR3 sequences, with 5.5% occurring only once. This CDR3 has 14 residues. The germline V gene has CDR1 KGHSH and CDR2 LQKENI. Between the trimmed V and J ends, which lost 3 bases and 7 bases, there was a span of 16 bases.

Source: whole blood, taken in connection with sensitization to the hapten diphenylcyclopropenone (DPC). The chain joins TRBV18 to TRBJ2-7; TRBD2 is a possible D gene (6 bases). This TCR was sampled from a woman aged 18-29 years with alopecia areata. Some clones in this sample may be carry-over from other donors' samples. The DNA for the CDR3 is TGTGCCAGCTCACCGTCGGGACTCTCGACTGAGCAGTACTTC. Translating it yields CASSPSGLSTEQYF.